The T cell receptor beta chain under discussion was sequenced for a study of radiation and T cells in renal cell carcinoma. This clone was observed a single time. Its cognate antigen is unknown. The time point: blood 2 weeks post-SBRT. Treatment described: 15 Gy SBRT to primary tumor, nephrectomy 4 weeks later. Serial blood draws occurred at baseline and 2 and 4 weeks post-SBRT. The tumor was a clear cell renal cell carcinoma. Sequencing used immunoSEQ multiplex PCR; TCRdb keeps in-frame clones, though not all of them. This table holds roughly 130,000 clones, roughly 77% found once. Between the trimmed V and J ends, which lost 4 bases and 2 bases, there was a span of 6 bases. The CDR3 has 13 amino acids. The germline V gene encodes CDR1 MNHNS and CDR2 SASEGT. The study, taken as a whole, reports: In blood, top tumor clones expanded by 2 weeks, shrinking by 4.

The receptor was isolated from a woman aged 55-69 years with renal cell carcinoma. Sample: blood, taken from a patient whose treatment included radiotherapy and nephrectomy. J is TRBJ1-5 and V is TRBV6-1; no definite D call. CDR3 amino acids: CASSGSGNQPQHF. CDR3 bases: TGTGCCAGCAGTGGGAGCGGCAATCAGCCCCAGCATTTT.